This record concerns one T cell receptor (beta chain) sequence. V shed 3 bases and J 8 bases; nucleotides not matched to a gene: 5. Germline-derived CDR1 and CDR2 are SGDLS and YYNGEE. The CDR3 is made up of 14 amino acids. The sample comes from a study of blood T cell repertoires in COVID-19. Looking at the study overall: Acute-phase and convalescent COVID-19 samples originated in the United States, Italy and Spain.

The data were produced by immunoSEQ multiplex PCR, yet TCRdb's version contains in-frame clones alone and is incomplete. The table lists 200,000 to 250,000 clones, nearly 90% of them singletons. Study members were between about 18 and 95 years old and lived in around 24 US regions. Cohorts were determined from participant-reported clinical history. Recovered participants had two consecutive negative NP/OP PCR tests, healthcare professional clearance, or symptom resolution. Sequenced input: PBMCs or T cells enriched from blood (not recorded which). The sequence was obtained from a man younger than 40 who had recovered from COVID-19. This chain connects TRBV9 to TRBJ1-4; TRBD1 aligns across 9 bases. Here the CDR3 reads CASSADRGNEKLFF. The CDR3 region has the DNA TGTGCCAGCAGCGCAGACAGGGGGAACGAAAAACTGTTTTTT.